The rows below give T cell receptor beta chains drawn from one sample of a study of shared clonotypes between healthy human individuals. TCRdb's copy holds only in-frame clones and misses some; the assay was immunoSEQ multiplex PCR. The sample has roughly 300,000 clones, about nine tenths seen once. The material sequenced was memory CD8+ T cells sorted from blood. These receptors all stem from a man younger than 30 in good health. The CDR3 runs from the conserved cysteine through the conserved F or W. Fields, in order: J gene, D gene, clone size, V gene, CDR3 protein, CDR3 DNA. A D gene is named only where the DNA matches it firmly. Not all rows give a size; the values are once, few, many and, for expanded clones, a class.

J: TRBJ2-7
D: .
size: once
V: TRBV5-6
CDR3: CASSYGPGTEQYF
DNA: TGTGCCAGCAGCTACGGGCCGGGAACGGAGCAGTACTTC

J: TRBJ2-2
D: TRBD1
size: .
V: TRBV9
CDR3: CASSLTGATNTGELFF
DNA: TGTGCCAGCAGCTTAACAGGGGCAACGAACACCGGGGAGCTGTTTTTT

J: TRBJ1-2
D: TRBD1
size: .
V: TRBV5-5
CDR3: CASSARTGIYGYTF
DNA: TGTGCCAGCAGCGCACGGACAGGGATCTATGGCTACACCTTC

J: TRBJ2-7
D: .
size: .
V: TRBV9
CDR3: CASSPYLGPSSHEQYF
DNA: TGTGCCAGCAGCCCTTATTTAGGGCCCTCATCCCACGAGCAGTACTTC

J: TRBJ2-3
D: TRBD2
size: .
V: TRBV7-8
CDR3: CASSPLAASTDTQYF
DNA: TGTGCCAGCAGCCCACTAGCGGCTAGCACAGATACGCAGTATTTT

J: TRBJ2-1
D: TRBD1
size: .
V: TRBV15
CDR3: CATSTSPGTGNNEQFF
DNA: TGTGCCACCAGCACCTCTCCCGGGACAGGGAACAATGAGCAGTTCTTC

J: TRBJ1-3
D: .
size: .
V: TRBV9
CDR3: CASSVRGDGGNTIYF
DNA: TGTGCCAGCAGCGTAAGGGGGGATGGAGGAAACACCATATATTTT

J: TRBJ2-3
D: .
size: .
V: TRBV29-1
CDR3: CSVERAVNRGTDTQYF
DNA: TGCAGCGTTGAGAGGGCCGTTAACAGAGGCACAGATACGCAGTATTTT

J: TRBJ1-2
D: .
size: .
V: TRBV2
CDR3: CASSAGSGNYGYTF
DNA: TGTGCCAGCAGTGCAGGGTCGGGAAACTATGGCTACACCTTC

J: TRBJ2-5
D: .
size: .
V: TRBV27
CDR3: CASSLLGERETQYF
DNA: TGTGCCAGCAGTTTATTGGGGGAGAGGGAGACCCAGTACTTC

J: TRBJ2-3
D: TRBD2
size: .
V: TRBV7-8
CDR3: CASSTGTTTDTQYF
DNA: TGTGCCAGCAGCACCGGGACTACCACAGATACGCAGTATTTT

J: TRBJ2-7
D: .
size: .
V: TRBV7-8
CDR3: CASSLEWTRTYEQYF
DNA: TGTGCCAGCAGCTTAGAGTGGACCAGAACCTACGAGCAGTACTTC

J: TRBJ2-2
D: .
size: .
V: TRBV19
CDR3: CASGWNSGELFF
DNA: TGTGCCAGCGGGTGGAATTCCGGGGAGCTGTTTTTT

J: TRBJ2-7
D: .
size: .
V: TRBV2
CDR3: CASSEGVGGYEQYF
DNA: TGTGCCAGCAGTGAAGGGGTTGGTGGCTACGAGCAGTACTTC

J: TRBJ1-4
D: .
size: .
V: TRBV6-6
CDR3: CACVGGITNEKLFF
DNA: TGTGCATGTGTGGGAGGGATAACTAATGAAAAACTGTTTTTT

J: TRBJ1-1
D: .
size: few
V: TRBV10-3
CDR3: CAITNAGVTEAFF
DNA: TGTGCCATCACCAACGCAGGGGTTACTGAAGCTTTCTTT

J: TRBJ1-1
D: .
size: .
V: TRBV9
CDR3: CASSVGGQAPIMNTEAFF
DNA: TGTGCCAGCAGCGTAGGTGGTCAGGCGCCGATCATGAACACTGAAGCTTTCTTT

J: TRBJ1-5
D: TRBD1
size: .
V: TRBV4-1
CDR3: CASSQGQGSNQPQHF
DNA: TGCGCCAGCAGCCAGGGACAGGGTAGCAATCAGCCCCAGCATTTT

J: TRBJ2-2
D: .
size: .
V: TRBV7-6
CDR3: CASSLAIDTGELFF
DNA: TGTGCCAGCAGCTTGGCCATTGATACCGGGGAGCTGTTTTTT

J: TRBJ2-2
D: TRBD1
size: .
V: TRBV27
CDR3: CASSPRTGPTGELFF
DNA: TGTGCCAGCAGTCCACGGACAGGGCCAACCGGGGAGCTGTTTTTT

J: TRBJ2-7
D: .
size: .
V: TRBV5-1
CDR3: CASSVNRGYEQYF
DNA: TGCGCCAGCAGCGTAAATAGAGGGTACGAGCAGTACTTC

J: TRBJ2-2
D: .
size: .
V: TRBV7-3
CDR3: CASSLGLWQGDTGELFF
DNA: TGTGCCAGCAGCTTGGGTCTGTGGCAGGGCGACACCGGGGAGCTGTTTTTT

J: TRBJ1-5
D: .
size: once
V: TRBV27
CDR3: CASSLSGTIGYSNQPQHF
DNA: TGTGCCAGCAGTTTATCTGGGACGATCGGATATAGCAATCAGCCCCAGCATTTT

J: TRBJ2-2
D: .
size: .
V: TRBV10-3
CDR3: CAISESSTALNTGELFF
DNA: TGTGCCATCAGTGAGTCGAGTACGGCTCTTAACACCGGGGAGCTGTTTTTT

J: TRBJ2-7
D: .
size: .
V: TRBV4-2
CDR3: CASSLLSTKAYEQYF
DNA: TGTGCCAGCAGTCTATTAAGCACTAAAGCCTACGAGCAGTACTTC

J: TRBJ1-2
D: TRBD1
size: many
V: TRBV19
CDR3: CASSIFRDRTYGYTF
DNA: TGTGCCAGTAGTATATTTCGGGACAGGACCTATGGCTACACCTTC

J: TRBJ1-1
D: .
size: .
V: TRBV27
CDR3: CASSLGAGLAEAFF
DNA: TGTGCCAGCAGTTTGGGGGCCGGGCTCGCTGAAGCTTTCTTT